This TCR beta chain was identified during a study of identical twins (dated by TCRdb to the mid-2010s). Some background on the complete study: To test whether fetal clonotypes persist, the study used deep sequencing on TCR alpha and beta repertoires from monozygotic twins, unrelated adults of various ages, and cord blood. Replicate twin experiments were performed at different times using different library preparation protocols to rule out contamination.

General findings and caveats noted by the study authors: Invariant T cells such as MAIT and iNKT could partly confound zero-insertion analyses, though diverse VJ usage argued against this for most clonotypes. The excess sharing between twins in beta out-of-frame sequences was weaker because fewer shared sequences reduced the signal-to-noise ratio. Conclusions relied on cross-sectional statistical analysis, since the same donors could not be followed over many years. Out-of-frame TCR alpha sequences shared between twins showed an excess of low generation-probability sequences compared with coincidental sharing between unrelated individuals. Fewer insertions were carried by abundant cord blood beta clonotypes, a similar but weaker trend appeared in young adult naive repertoires, and no such trend appeared in memory repertoires. Recombination models systematically underestimated out-of-frame TCR alpha sharing in monozygotic twins but agreed with sharing between unrelated individuals.

Only healthy Caucasian donors were included. Three unrelated non-twin adults were additionally sequenced: a male aged 18 to 29, a male aged 50 to 60 and a female aged 50 to 60. Miltenyi CD45RO+ enrichment and human naive T-cell isolation kits were used to isolate memory (CD45RO+) and naive T cells from PBMC. CDR1 and CDR2 are drawn from the germline V gene (reference sequence): LGHDT, YNNKEL. The germline ends are 16 bases apart after V is trimmed by 0 bases and J by 4 bases. Measured from the cysteine to the phenylalanine, the CDR3 is 17 residues long. Of all the DNA, just the CDR3 is kept, 51 bases in frame from base 1. The library relied on 5' RACE. Sequenced on an Illumina HiSeq 2000. A universal primer binding site was added through template switching, and the final cDNA carried a unique molecular identifier so that TCR cDNA molecules could be counted accurately. First-strand cDNA for TCR alpha and beta chains was synthesized from specific primers in the conserved constant-segment region. To control for contamination, every cDNA library was double barcoded, receiving both a SMART-Mk sample barcode and Illumina barcodes. TruSeq adapter sequences and Illumina sample barcodes were added in two successive PCR steps. Sequencing of the TCR alpha and beta cDNA libraries was done on the Illumina HiSeq platform using custom primers. The published analysis was carried out like this. MiGEC processed the raw reads to extract unique molecular identifiers, while MiXCR was used to determine the CDR3 positions. Recombination models were inferred per individual with the repgenHMM and IGoR tools using an EM algorithm. The analysis of shared clonotypes was done with the tcR package in R, with sharing normalized by the product of cloneset sizes. Out-of-frame nonproductive sequences were analyzed to study raw recombination free of thymic and clonal selection effects. The public reads were run again by TCRdb, first through fastp at Q25 and then through MiXCR, and only productive beta chains were kept. Identical CDR3 protein sequences are pooled into one entry, listed with their most common genes and DNA. In this record, the V and J calls reflect TCRdb's handling and not the investigators' own analysis. For this sample there are about 340,000 distinct CDR3 sequences; about 9% appear just once. The top ten clonotypes cover over 7% of the sample.

There are a few counts of this clonotype. The specificity of this receptor is unknown. Within one base of it there is no much larger clone, and no base qualities were kept. The rearranged segments are TRBV3-1 and TRBJ2-1; TRBD1 is perhaps the D gene, given 6 matching bases. This clonotype originated in a woman aged 50 to 60 in good health. Sequenced material: naive T cells sorted from blood. Read against the paper, the sample's cell subset or site label means: cells isolated with a human naive T-cell isolation kit. The DNA reads as follows: TGTGCCAGCAGCCAAGAGCGACAGGCCATCCATTACAATGAGCAGTTCTTC. Its coded protein is CASSQERQAIHYNEQFF.